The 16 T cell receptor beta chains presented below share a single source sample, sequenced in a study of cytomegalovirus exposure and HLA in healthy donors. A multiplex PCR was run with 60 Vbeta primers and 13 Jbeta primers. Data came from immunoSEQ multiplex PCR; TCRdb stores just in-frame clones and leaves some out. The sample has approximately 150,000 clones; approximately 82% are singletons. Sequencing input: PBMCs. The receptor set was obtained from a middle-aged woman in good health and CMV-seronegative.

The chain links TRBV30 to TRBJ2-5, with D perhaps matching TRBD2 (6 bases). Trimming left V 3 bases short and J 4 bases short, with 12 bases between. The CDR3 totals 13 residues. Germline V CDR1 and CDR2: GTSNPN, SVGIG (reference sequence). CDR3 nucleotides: TGTGCCTGGAGCCTCGGGACTGGAGAGACCCAGTACTTC. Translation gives CAWSLGTGETQYF.

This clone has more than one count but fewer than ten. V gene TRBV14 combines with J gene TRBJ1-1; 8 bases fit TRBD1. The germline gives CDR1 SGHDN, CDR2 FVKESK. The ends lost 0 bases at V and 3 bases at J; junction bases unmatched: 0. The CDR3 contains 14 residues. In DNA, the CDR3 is TGTGCCAGCAGCCAAGAGGACAGGGACACTGAAGCTTTCTTT. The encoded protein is CASSQEDRDTEAFF.

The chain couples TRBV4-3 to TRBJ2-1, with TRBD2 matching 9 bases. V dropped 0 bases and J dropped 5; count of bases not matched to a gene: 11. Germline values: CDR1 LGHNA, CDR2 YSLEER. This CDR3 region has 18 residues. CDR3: CASSQEPGTSRKDNEQFF. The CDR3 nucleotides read TGCGCCAGCAGCCAAGAGCCCGGGACTAGCAGAAAAGACAATGAGCAGTTCTTC.

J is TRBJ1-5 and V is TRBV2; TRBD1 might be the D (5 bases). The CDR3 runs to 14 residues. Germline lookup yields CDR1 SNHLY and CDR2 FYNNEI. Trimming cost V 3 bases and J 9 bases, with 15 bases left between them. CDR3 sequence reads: CASSDEPRGGPQHF. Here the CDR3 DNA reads TGTGCCAGCAGTGATGAGCCCCGGGGGGGGCCCCAGCATTTT.

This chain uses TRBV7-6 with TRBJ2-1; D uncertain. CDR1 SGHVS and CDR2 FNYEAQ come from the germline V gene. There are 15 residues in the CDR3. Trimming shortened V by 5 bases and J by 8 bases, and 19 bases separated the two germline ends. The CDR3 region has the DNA TGTGCCAGCAGCGAAATGACTGGAGACCTGGATGAGCAGTTCTTC. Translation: CASSEMTGDLDEQFF.

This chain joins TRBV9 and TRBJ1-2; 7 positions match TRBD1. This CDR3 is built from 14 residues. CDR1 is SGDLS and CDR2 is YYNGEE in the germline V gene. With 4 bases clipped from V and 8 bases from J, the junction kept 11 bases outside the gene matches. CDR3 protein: CASSLIKGAEGYTF. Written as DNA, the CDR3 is TGTGCCAGCAGCCTCATAAAGGGGGCAGAGGGCTACACCTTC.

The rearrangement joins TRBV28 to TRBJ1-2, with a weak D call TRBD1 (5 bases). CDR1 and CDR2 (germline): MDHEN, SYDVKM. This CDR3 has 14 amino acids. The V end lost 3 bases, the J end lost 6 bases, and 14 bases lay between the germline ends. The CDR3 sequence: CASSFAGDLNGYTF. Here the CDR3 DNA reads TGTGCCAGCAGTTTTGCGGGGGATTTAAATGGCTACACCTTC.

As DNA, the CDR3 is TGTGCCAGCAGTCGACAGGAGATGAACACTGAAGCTTTCTTT. This translates into CASSRQEMNTEAFF. The J gene is TRBJ1-1, the V gene TRBV11-2, with D possibly being TRBD1 (6 bases). This CDR3 is built from 14 residues. V lost 6 bases and J 0 bases, leaving 11 bases between the germline ends. CDR1 and CDR2 (germline): SGHAT, FQNNGV.

DNA of the CDR3: TGTGCCAGCTCCGCGGACAGGGCTCGCTCCTATGGCTACACCTTC. Its translation is CASSADRARSYGYTF. This chain uses TRBV28 with TRBJ1-2; 8 bases line up with TRBD1. V lost 8 bases to trimming and J lost 4 bases; unmatched junction nucleotides: 12. The CDR3 extends over 15 amino acids. Germline V gene data show CDR1 as MDHEN and CDR2 as SYDVKM.

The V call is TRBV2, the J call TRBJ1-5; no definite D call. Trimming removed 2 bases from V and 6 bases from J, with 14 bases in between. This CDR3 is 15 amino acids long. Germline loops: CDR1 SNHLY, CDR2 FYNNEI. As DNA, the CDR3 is TGTGCCAGCAGTGAAAATTCTGGCCGGGGTCAGCCCCAGCATTTT. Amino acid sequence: CASSENSGRGQPQHF. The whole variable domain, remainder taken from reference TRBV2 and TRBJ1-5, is EPEVTQTPSHQVTQMGQEVILRCVPISNHLYFYWYRQILGQKVEFLVSFYNNEISEKSEIFDDQFSVERPDGSNFTLKIRSTKLEDSAMYFCASSENSGRGQPQHFGDGTRLSIL.

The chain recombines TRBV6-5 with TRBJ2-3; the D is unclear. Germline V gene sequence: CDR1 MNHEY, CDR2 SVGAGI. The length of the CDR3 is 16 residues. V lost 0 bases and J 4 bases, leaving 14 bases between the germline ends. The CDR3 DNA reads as TGTGCCAGCAGTTACTCGAACGAGCGCTTCGCAGATACGCAGTATTTT. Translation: CASSYSNERFADTQYF.

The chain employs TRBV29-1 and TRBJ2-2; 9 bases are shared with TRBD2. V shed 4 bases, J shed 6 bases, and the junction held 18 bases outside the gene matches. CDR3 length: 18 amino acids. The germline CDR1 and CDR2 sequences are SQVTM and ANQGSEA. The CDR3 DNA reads TGCAGCGTTGGGTATAGCGGGAGCGGCAATAAGATGGCCGGGGAGCTGTTTTTT. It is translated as CSVGYSGSGNKMAGELFF.

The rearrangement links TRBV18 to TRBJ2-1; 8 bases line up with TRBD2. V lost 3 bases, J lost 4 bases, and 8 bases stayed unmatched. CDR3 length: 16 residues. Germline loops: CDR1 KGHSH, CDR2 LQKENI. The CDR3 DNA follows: TGTGCCAGCTCACCCGCACTAGCGGTAAAATACAATGAGCAGTTCTTC. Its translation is CASSPALAVKYNEQFF.

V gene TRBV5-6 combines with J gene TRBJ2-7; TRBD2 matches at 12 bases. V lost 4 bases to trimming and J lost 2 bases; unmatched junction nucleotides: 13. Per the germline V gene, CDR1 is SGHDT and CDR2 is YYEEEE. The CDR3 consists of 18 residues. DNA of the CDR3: TGTGCCAGCAGCCCCTATCTAGCGGGAGGGCCCTTTCCCTACGAGCAGTACTTC. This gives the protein CASSPYLAGGPFPYEQYF.

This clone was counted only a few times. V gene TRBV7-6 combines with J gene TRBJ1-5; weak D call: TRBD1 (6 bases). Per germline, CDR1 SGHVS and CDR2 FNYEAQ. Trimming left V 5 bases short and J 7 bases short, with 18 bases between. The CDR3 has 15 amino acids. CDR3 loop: CASSPQGRCEQPQHF. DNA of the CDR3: TGTGCCAGCAGCCCTCAGGGGCGGTGCGAGCAGCCCCAGCATTTT.

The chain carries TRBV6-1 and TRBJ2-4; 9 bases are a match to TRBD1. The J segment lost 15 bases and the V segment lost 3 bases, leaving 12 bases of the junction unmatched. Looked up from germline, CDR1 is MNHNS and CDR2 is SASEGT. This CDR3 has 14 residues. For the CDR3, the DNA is TGTGCCAGCAGTGAGGACAGGGGTTGGGGGGGCGGGTACTTC. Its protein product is CASSEDRGWGGGYF.